One and the same sample provided the 9 T cell receptor beta chains below, sequenced in a study of blood T cell repertoires in COVID-19. The repertoire was sequenced with immunoSEQ multiplex PCR; TCRdb's copy has only in-frame clones and lacks some. The data show 250,000 to 350,000 clones, approximately 90% seen once. Specimen: peripheral blood. The receptors come from a woman aged 60 to 75 with acute or convalescent COVID-19.

V is TRBV9 and J is TRBJ1-1; possible D gene TRBD1, 6 bases. The germline V and J ends were trimmed by 4 bases and 2 bases, with 15 bases remaining between them. The CDR3 has 15 amino acids. Germline CDR1 is SGDLS and CDR2 is YYNGEE. The chain's CDR3 is CASSFLQGTNTEAFF. DNA of the CDR3: TGTGCCAGCAGCTTCCTACAGGGAACCAACACTGAAGCTTTCTTT.

This clone appeared a few times. The chain recombines TRBV10-3 with TRBJ2-2; 11 nucleotides align to TRBD2. From germline, CDR1 is ENHRY and CDR2 SYGVKD. The J segment lost 5 bases and the V segment lost 11 bases, leaving 7 bases of the junction unmatched. The CDR3 consists of 14 residues. CDR3 DNA: TGTGCCTCTCGACTAGCGGGGATGACCGGGGAGCTGTTTTTT. It codes for CASRLAGMTGELFF.

This sequence joins TRBV4-2 and TRBJ2-1, with 11 nucleotides matching TRBD2. Germline CDR1 and CDR2: LGHNA and YNFKEQ. This CDR3 contains 12 residues. Losses at the gene ends were 2 bases for V and 15 bases for J; bases not matched to a gene: 3. The CDR3 protein is CASSQTSGGWFF. The CDR3 nucleotides are TGTGCCAGCAGCCAAACTAGCGGGGGTTGGTTCTTC.

A few counts support this clone. The chain employs TRBV4-2 and TRBJ2-1; perhaps TRBD2 as D (5 bases). The V end lost 0 bases, the J end lost 9 bases, and 9 bases lay between the germline ends. The CDR3 sequence is 13 residues long. CDR1 is LGHNA and CDR2 is YNFKEQ in the germline V gene. The CDR3 is CASSQERVSEQFF. The CDR3 nucleotides are TGTGCCAGCAGCCAAGAGCGGGTGAGTGAGCAGTTCTTC.

Worth noting for this clone: Other DNA sequences within the sample encode an identical CDR3. The rearrangement joins TRBV6-2 or TRBV6-3 to TRBJ2-7, with 11 bases fitting TRBD2. The CDR3 runs to 15 residues. Trimming took 2 bases from V and 2 from J; bases not matched to a gene: 2. The germline gives CDR1 MNHEY, CDR2 SVGEGT. The CDR3 loop is CASSYGLAGTYEQYF. The CDR3 region has the DNA TGTGCCAGCAGTTACGGACTAGCGGGTACCTACGAGCAGTACTTC.

The chain combines TRBV4-3 with TRBJ1-4; D not certain. Per the germline V gene, CDR1 is LGHNA and CDR2 is YSLEER. With 0 bases removed from V and 8 bases from J, the gap between germline ends came to 10 bases. The CDR3 has 14 amino acids. Written as DNA, the CDR3 is TGCGCCAGCAGCCAAGATTCGAGAGGCGAAAAACTGTTTTTT. This codes for CASSQDSRGEKLFF.

The V call is TRBV7-8, the J call TRBJ2-1, with 9 nucleotides matching TRBD1. CDR3 length: 16 amino acids. The V gene's germline CDR1 is SGHVS and CDR2 FQNEAQ. V lost 6 bases to trimming and J lost 7 bases; unmatched junction nucleotides: 13. This CDR3 reads CASRANRGRTGNEQFF. DNA for the CDR3: TGTGCCAGCAGGGCGAACAGGGGGCGGACGGGGAATGAGCAGTTCTTC.

The chain has TRBV7-2 and TRBJ1-5; possible D gene TRBD1, 5 bases. CDR3 size: 15 residues. Trimming took off 5 bases at V and 7 bases at J, with 18 bases between the two ends. CDR1 SGHTA and CDR2 FQGNSA come from the germline V gene. CDR3 protein: CASSPWKGIGQPQHF. The CDR3 coding sequence is TGTGCCAGCAGCCCTTGGAAGGGGATCGGGCAGCCCCAGCATTTT.

CDR3 DNA sequence: TGTGCCATCAGTAACCGGGACAGTAATTCACCCCTCCACTTT. Its protein product is CAISNRDSNSPLHF. V is TRBV10-3 and J is TRBJ1-6; 7 bases agree with TRBD1. Trimming removed 5 bases from V and 6 bases from J; junction bases left unmatched: 4. The germline CDR1 and CDR2 sequences are ENHRY and SYGVKD. This CDR3 contains 14 residues.